A single sample gave rise to the 25 T cell receptor beta chains below, sequenced in a study of T cells expressing NK-cell markers. TCRdb reprocessed the 5' RACE reads and reports one entry per CDR3 protein, with no DNA. The clone table shows 400,000 to 450,000 distinct CDR3 sequences, with the ten largest holding about 7.1%. The sequenced sample consisted of blood T cells: a sorted CD56 or NKG2C T cell subset, CD4+ or CD8+ T cells, or bulk PBMC T cells (not recorded which). These receptors were collected from a woman between 18 and 75 years old in good health.

This rearrangement joins TRBV6-2 or TRBV6-3 to TRBJ1-6; TCRdb gives TRBD1 as the D gene, but with no DNA this cannot be confirmed. The germline CDR1 and CDR2 sequences are MNHEY and SVGEGT. This CDR3 region has 14 residues. This CDR3 is CASTNHREFSPLHF.

This chain joins TRBV5-6 and TRBJ2-1; TCRdb's D gene call, TRBD2, goes unchecked for lack of DNA. From germline, CDR1 is SGHDT and CDR2 YYEEEE. The CDR3 runs to 16 residues. CDR3 region: CASSWVLAGAYNEQFF.

This rearrangement joins TRBV12-3 or TRBV12-4 to TRBJ2-7. The CDR3 has 14 amino acids. CDR3 sequence reads: CASTPTVSSYEQYF.

The rearrangement uses TRBV21-1 and TRBJ1-2; absent DNA, TCRdb's TRBD1 call cannot be checked. TRBV21-1 is designated a pseudogene. The CDR3 extends over 15 amino acids. The CDR3 sequence: CASSKRTEANYGYTF.

V gene TRBV19 combines with J gene TRBJ2-1; absent DNA, TCRdb's TRBD1 call cannot be checked. Germline V lookup: CDR1 LNHDA, CDR2 SQIVND (reference sequence). The CDR3 runs 16 residues. CDR3 sequence: CASSIGGGSSYNEQFF.

The chain carries TRBV5-6 and TRBJ2-7. CDR3 length: 13 residues. CDR1 SGHDT and CDR2 YYEEEE come from the germline V gene. This CDR3 reads CASSLRETTVQYF.

The gene calls are TRBV28 and TRBJ2-7; absent DNA, TCRdb's TRBD2 call cannot be checked. The germline CDR1 and CDR2 sequences are MDHEN and SYDVKM. This CDR3 spans 15 amino acids. CDR3 in amino acids: CASSFPGLATYEQYF.

The chain recombines TRBV4-3 with TRBJ2-5; the TCRdb D gene call, TRBD1, has no DNA to confirm it. This CDR3 is 14 amino acids long. Germline CDR1 is LGHNA and CDR2 is YSLEER. CDR3 region: CASSHHTGVETQYF.

V is TRBV7-6 and J is TRBJ2-1; TCRdb selects TRBD2, and the lack of DNA leaves this call unchecked. CDR3 length: 14 amino acids. In germline, CDR1 is SGHVS, CDR2 FNYEAQ. The chain's CDR3 is CASSETSGYNEQFF. Using reference TRBV7-6 and TRBJ2-1 for the parts outside the CDR3, the full variable domain is GAGVSQSPRYKVTKRGQDVALRCDPISGHVSLYWYRQALGQGPEFLTYFNYEAQQDKSGLPNDRFSAERPEGSISTLTIQRTEQRDSAMYRCASSETSGYNEQFFGPGTRLTVL.

J is TRBJ2-1 and V is TRBV20-1; TCRdb designates TRBD1, a call that cannot be tested without DNA. This CDR3 spans 16 amino acids. Germline V lookup: CDR1 DFQATT, CDR2 SNEGSKA (reference sequence). CDR3 loop: CSARALTRQILNEQFF.

The chain is built from TRBV20-1 and TRBJ1-2; the TCRdb D gene call, TRBD1, has no DNA to confirm it. Germline CDR1 and CDR2: DFQATT and SNEGSKA (reference sequence). This CDR3 is built from 13 residues. The CDR3 protein is CSARDRGPGGYTF.

This chain uses TRBV7-9 with TRBJ2-1; TCRdb gives TRBD2 as the D gene, but with no DNA this cannot be confirmed. The germline V gene encodes CDR1 SEHNR and CDR2 FQNEAQ (reference sequence). This CDR3 is 13 amino acids long. CDR3: CASSPRDLQEQFF.

The chain combines TRBV5-6 with TRBJ2-5; absent DNA, TCRdb's TRBD1 call cannot be checked. This CDR3 is 15 amino acids long. CDR1 SGHDT and CDR2 YYEEEE come from the germline V gene. CDR3 amino acids: CASSLFGGAEETQYF. Full variable domain (missing parts from reference TRBV5-6 and TRBJ2-5): DAGVTQSPTHLIKTRGQQVTLRCSPKSGHDTVSWYQQALGQGPQFIFQYYEEEERQRGNFPDRFSGHQFPNYSSELNVNALLLGDSALYLCASSLFGGAEETQYFGPGTRLLVL.

This chain connects TRBV9 to TRBJ2-2. Germline CDR1 and CDR2: SGDLS and YYNGEE. This CDR3 is 16 amino acids long. This chain's CDR3 is CASSVESGYRTGELFF.

The chain is built from TRBV6-5 and TRBJ2-2; with no DNA, the TCRdb D assignment of TRBD1 cannot be verified. The CDR3 totals 11 residues. Germline V gives CDR1 MNHEY, CDR2 SVGAGI. The CDR3 here is CASSGAGELFF.

This rearrangement joins TRBV28 to TRBJ2-5; the D gene TCRdb calls, TRBD2, cannot be checked with no DNA. This CDR3 has 17 residues. Germline V lookup: CDR1 MDHEN, CDR2 SYDVKM. CDR3: CASSGTSGRGVRETQYF.

The rearrangement links TRBV7-2 to TRBJ1-1. Germline V CDR1 and CDR2: SGHTA, FQGNSA. CDR3 length: 12 amino acids. The CDR3: CASRLGGTEAFF.

This sequence joins TRBV6-1 and TRBJ1-1; TCRdb calls TRBD1, which cannot be checked without DNA. The CDR3 length is 14 residues. Germline CDR1 reads MNHNS; CDR2 reads SASEGT. CDR3 protein: CASTLQGGRTEAFF.

The V call is TRBV5-1, the J call TRBJ1-1; TCRdb returns TRBD1, unconfirmable since there is no DNA. The CDR3 is made up of 13 amino acids. Germline V gene sequence: CDR1 SGHRS, CDR2 YFSETQ. The CDR3 sequence: CASRDRDRTEAFF.

V is TRBV10-3 and J is TRBJ2-3; the TCRdb call, TRBD1, lacks DNA for checking. Looked up from germline, CDR1 is ENHRY and CDR2 is SYGVKD. CDR3 length: 13 amino acids. The CDR3 spells CAISVQGTDTQYF.

J is TRBJ1-1 and V is TRBV20-1; TCRdb returns TRBD1, unconfirmable since there is no DNA. Germline-derived CDR1 and CDR2 are DFQATT and SNEGSKA (reference sequence). The CDR3 is made up of 15 amino acids. CDR3 region: CSAREATGSRTEAFF.

J is TRBJ2-7 and V is TRBV6-1. This CDR3 has 15 residues. In germline, CDR1 is MNHNS, CDR2 SASEGT. The CDR3 is CASRTTPLILYEQYF.

The CDR3 is CSARSHRRQGGRSPADTQYF. V usage is TRBV20-1 and J usage is TRBJ2-3; the D call of TRBD1 rests on TCRdb alone, since no DNA is present to check it. This CDR3 contains 20 residues. From germline, CDR1 is DFQATT and CDR2 SNEGSKA (reference sequence).

The chain recombines TRBV19 with TRBJ1-1; TCRdb indicates TRBD1, and absent DNA this call remains unverified. CDR3 length equals 14 residues. Germline values: CDR1 LNHDA, CDR2 SQIVND (reference sequence). The CDR3 sequence is CASRPRSLDTEAFF.

The J gene is TRBJ1-2, the V gene TRBV12-3 or TRBV12-4; TCRdb's D gene call, TRBD1, goes unchecked for lack of DNA. The CDR3 loop spans 14 amino acids. CDR3: CASSPGVRGYGYTF.